Below are 18 T cell receptor beta chains sequenced from a single sample in a study of T cell repertoires in cytomegalovirus infection. TCRdb independently ran MiXCR on the reads; one entry per CDR3 protein. This sample has under 800,000 distinct CDR3 sequences, with 20% to 30% found just once. The sample taken for sequencing was CD8+ T cells from PBMCs. These receptors were obtained from a human donor in good health (CMV status not recorded). Some clones in this sample may be carry-over from other donors' samples.

The chain is built from TRBV10-3 and TRBJ2-3; 8 bases align to TRBD2. Losses at the gene ends were 4 bases for V and 4 bases for J; bases not matched to a gene: 7. The CDR3 spans 15 residues. CDR1 ENHRY and CDR2 SYGVKD come from the germline V gene. The DNA for the CDR3 is TGTGCCATCAGTGGTGCGGGGGGCCGGGCAGATACGCAGTATTTT. Protein: CAISGAGGRADTQYF.

This clonotype was seen only a few times. The CDR3 loop is CSVGTSGHTGELFF. Written as DNA, the CDR3 is TGCAGCGTTGGAACTAGCGGGCACACCGGGGAGCTGTTTTTT. This chain uses TRBV29-1 with TRBJ2-2, with 9 bases aligning to TRBD2. Germline V lookup: CDR1 SQVTM, CDR2 ANQGSEA. The V segment lost 4 bases and the J segment 3 bases; nucleotides outside the gene matches: 3. The CDR3 sequence is 14 residues long.

The chain has TRBV28 and TRBJ2-5; 12 bases fit TRBD1. The CDR3 has 17 amino acids. Germline loops: CDR1 MDHEN, CDR2 SYDVKM. The V and J ends lost 2 bases and 5 bases, in that order; junction bases with no gene match: 9. Here the CDR3 DNA reads TGTGCCAGCAGTTTAGGGACAGGGGGCGCGGCGGGGGAGACCCAGTACTTC. Translation: CASSLGTGGAAGETQYF.

Worth noting for this clonotype: With a much larger clone just one base away, this may be a read error. The chain couples TRBV6-5 to TRBJ1-6; tentative D call: TRBD1 (5 bases). CDR3 length: 14 residues. Germline V gives CDR1 MNHEY, CDR2 SVGAGI. V was trimmed by 9 bases and J by 9 bases, leaving 18 bases between them. In nucleotides, the CDR3 is TGTGCCAGTCTACAGGAGGCAGGAATTTCACCCCTCCACTTT. Translated: CASLQEAGISPLHF.

This clonotype was observed at least ten times. V and J are TRBV7-9 and TRBJ2-3; unclear D gene. The V end lost 4 bases, the J end lost 7 bases, and 15 bases lay between the germline ends. Germline loops: CDR1 SEHNR, CDR2 FQNEAQ (reference sequence). The CDR3 totals 14 residues. The CDR3 nucleotides read TGTGCCAGCAGCTCCCCAGCTATGGCCTATACGCAGTATTTT. Encoded protein: CASSSPAMAYTQYF.

In this sample, this clonotype turned up many times. CDR3 loop: CASSLSSGTRRGETQYF. CDR3 nucleotides: TGTGCCAGCAGTTTATCTTCTGGGACACGACGGGGAGAGACCCAGTACTTC. The chain combines TRBV28 with TRBJ2-5, with D possibly matching TRBD1 (6 bases). CDR3 length: 17 amino acids. Trimming pared 1 base from V and 4 bases from J, leaving 19 bases between. Germline-derived CDR1 and CDR2 are MDHEN and SYDVKM.

This CDR3 is CASSQGKQGGTEAFF. As DNA, the CDR3 is TGCGCCAGCAGCCAAGGGAAACAAGGCGGAACTGAAGCTTTCTTT. The chain recombines TRBV4-1 with TRBJ1-1; D is undetermined. This CDR3 spans 15 amino acids. V lost 1 base and J 5 bases, leaving 14 bases between the germline ends. The germline gives CDR1 MGHRA, CDR2 YSYEKL.

This clonotype was picked up many times. V usage is TRBV4-1 and J usage is TRBJ1-1; D is unresolved. Per the germline V gene, CDR1 is MGHRA and CDR2 is YSYEKL. The CDR3 totals 15 residues. V shed 1 base and J shed 4 bases, with 13 bases lying between them. CDR3 sequence reads: CASSQVRTRGTEAFF. CDR3 coding DNA: TGCGCCAGCAGCCAAGTAAGGACTCGGGGCACTGAAGCTTTCTTT.

The chain is built from TRBV4-1 and TRBJ1-3; a weak D match, TRBD1 (5 bases). Trimming cost V 0 bases and J 0 bases, with 9 bases left between them. The CDR3 totals 16 residues. Germline V gene lookup returns CDR1 MGHRA and CDR2 YSYEKL. The CDR3 nucleotides read TGCGCCAGCAGCCAAGACCCGGGGGACTCTGGAAACACCATATATTTT. It is translated as CASSQDPGDSGNTIYF.

The rearrangement links TRBV28 to TRBJ2-1; 11 bases agree with TRBD2. Germline assignment: CDR1 MDHEN and CDR2 SYDVKM. This CDR3 region has 17 residues. Germline trimming cut 5 bases from V and 3 bases from J; bases unmatched to any gene: 9. The CDR3 bases are TGTGCCAGCAGTCTAACGATTAGCGGGGGGGACTACAATGAGCAGTTCTTC. Amino acid sequence: CASSLTISGGDYNEQFF. The full variable domain, its missing parts supplied by reference TRBV28 and TRBJ2-1, is DVKVTQSSRYLVKRTGEKVFLECVQDMDHENMFWYRQDPGLGLRLIYFSYDVKMKEKGDIPEGYSVSREKKERFSLILESASTNQTSMYLCASSLTISGGDYNEQFFGPGTRLTVL.

This chain links TRBV12-3 or TRBV12-4 with TRBJ2-1; D assignment may be TRBD1 or TRBD2 (6 bases each). Trimming removed 5 bases at V and 11 bases at J, with 22 bases between. The length of the CDR3 is 15 residues. The CDR3 loop is CASSTTDRGGRKQFF. DNA for the CDR3: TGTGCCAGCAGTACAACGGACAGAGGAGGGCGGAAGCAGTTCTTC.

The V call is TRBV6-2 or TRBV6-3, the J call TRBJ1-1; D is perhaps TRBD1 (6 bases). V lost 8 bases and J 0 bases, leaving 19 bases between the germline ends. The CDR3 is 16 amino acids. Germline V gives CDR1 MNHEY, CDR2 SVGEGT. CDR3 amino acids: CASLIRGDRMNTEAFF. The DNA for the CDR3 is TGTGCCAGCCTAATCAGGGGTGACAGAATGAACACTGAAGCTTTCTTT.

This clonotype was detected a few times. The chain has TRBV19 and TRBJ1-4; no clear D. V gave up 2 bases and J gave up 5 bases, with 9 bases separating them. The CDR3 contains 14 residues. Germline V lookup: CDR1 LNHDA, CDR2 SQIVND (reference sequence). This CDR3 reads CASSINSKNEKLFF. CDR3 nucleotides: TGTGCCAGTAGTATAAACAGTAAGAATGAAAAACTGTTTTTT.

The table lists this clonotype with a count of one. The V call is TRBV20-1, the J call TRBJ1-1; D uncertain. Germline assignment: CDR1 DFQATT and CDR2 SNEGSKA (reference sequence). V lost 1 base, J lost 0 bases, and 9 bases lay in between. CDR3 length: 14 amino acids. The CDR3 coding sequence is TGCAGTGCTAGAGCTTACACGGTGAACACTGAAGCTTTCTTT. The encoded protein is CSARAYTVNTEAFF.

This clonotype was recorded many times. The genes are TRBV7-8 and TRBJ2-3; possibly TRBD1 for D (6 bases). V lost 0 bases and J 0 bases, leaving 7 bases between the germline ends. The CDR3 consists of 15 residues. Per the germline V gene, CDR1 is SGHVS and CDR2 is FQNEAQ. CDR3 loop: CASSLADSSTDTQYF. DNA of the CDR3: TGTGCCAGCAGCTTAGCGGACAGTAGCACAGATACGCAGTATTTT.

The chain joins TRBV6-5 to TRBJ2-2; D not certain. V lost 2 bases, J lost 7 bases, and 5 bases lay in between. CDR1 and CDR2 (germline): MNHEY, SVGAGI. The CDR3 contains 12 residues. CDR3 nucleotide sequence: TGTGCCAGCAGTTACGGTAGCGGGGAGCTGTTTTTT. Protein: CASSYGSGELFF.

This clonotype was observed a few times. The V call is TRBV20-1, the J call TRBJ1-2; D is perhaps TRBD1 (5 bases). Trimming took 0 bases from V and 5 from J, leaving 25 bases between them. The CDR3 runs to 18 residues. Per the germline V gene, CDR1 is DFQATT and CDR2 is SNEGSKA (reference sequence). The CDR3 nucleotides are TGCAGTGCTAGAGACATAGGTCTCGGTTCGGCCGGGGGGTATGGCTACACCTTC. Its translation: CSARDIGLGSAGGYGYTF.

This clonotype was counted ten times or more. The CDR3 DNA follows: TGTGCCAGCAGTGGGGACAGGGCGGGCAATCAGCCCCAGCATTTT. This encodes CASSGDRAGNQPQHF. This chain links TRBV6-1 with TRBJ1-5; 9 bases align to TRBD1. The CDR3 consists of 15 residues. Germline loops: CDR1 MNHNS, CDR2 SASEGT. V dropped 4 bases and J dropped 2; count of bases not matched to a gene: 3.